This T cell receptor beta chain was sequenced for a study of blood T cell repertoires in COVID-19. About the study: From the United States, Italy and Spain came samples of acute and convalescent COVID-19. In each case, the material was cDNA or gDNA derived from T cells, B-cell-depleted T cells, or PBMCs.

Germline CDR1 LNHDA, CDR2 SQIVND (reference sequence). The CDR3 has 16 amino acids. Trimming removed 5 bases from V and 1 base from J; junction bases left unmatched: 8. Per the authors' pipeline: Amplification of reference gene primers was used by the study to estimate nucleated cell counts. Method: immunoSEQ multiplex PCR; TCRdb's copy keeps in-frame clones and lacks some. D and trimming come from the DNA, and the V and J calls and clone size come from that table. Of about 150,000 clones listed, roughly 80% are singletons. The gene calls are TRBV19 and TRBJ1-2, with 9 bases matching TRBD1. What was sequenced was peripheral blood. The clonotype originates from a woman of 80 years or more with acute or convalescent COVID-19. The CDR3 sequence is CASSFTTGGRNYGYTF. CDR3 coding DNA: TGTGCCAGTAGTTTTACTACAGGGGGCCGTAACTATGGCTACACCTTC.